The present T cell receptor beta chain was sequenced within a study of identical twins. Findings and limits, study-wide: The study reached conclusions through statistical analysis that was cross-sectional, not following the same donors.

There are a few counts of this clonotype. As yet, its antigen is unknown. Through template switching, a universal primer site was introduced, and the cDNA contained unique molecular identifiers. TCRdb used MiXCR to reprocess the 5' RACE reads, holding one entry per CDR3 protein. The data show approximately 490,000 distinct CDR3 sequences, with approximately 20% seen just once and approximately 0.49% held by the top ten. Germline CDR1 DFQATT, CDR2 SNEGSKA (reference sequence). The junction had 5 bases not matched to a gene; V was cut back by 7 bases and J by 2 bases. This CDR3 is 13 amino acids long. Healthy Caucasian donors formed the entire cohort. Separately, the same data were catalogued under a study of yellow fever vaccine responses in identical twins.

The specimen sequenced was CD4+ T cells sorted from blood. The rearrangement links TRBV20-1 to TRBJ1-2, with TRBD1 identical over 9 bases. The sequence derives from a young woman in good health. The CDR3 nucleotides read TGCAGTGGCCGGGACAGGGCCAACTATGGCTACACCTTC. Its protein product is CSGRDRANYGYTF.